This is a list of T cell receptor beta chains from one sample in a study of beta chain features in type 1 diabetes. Clones were sequenced by immunoSEQ multiplex PCR, and TCRdb holds only the in-frame ones, with some missing. The table includes fewer than 500,000 clones, more than 11% detected once. The sample consisted of naive CD4+ T cells from blood. The receptors shown here come from a man between 25 and 39 years old in good health. CDR3s include the opening cysteine and the closing phenylalanine or tryptophan. A D gene is named only where the DNA matches it firmly. The size entry is marked missing in some rows and otherwise reads once, few, many or a size class.

j_call: TRBJ2-1
clone_size: -
cdr3_length: 14
d_call: -
v_call: TRBV25-1
cdr3_aa: CASSATRTYNEQFF
cdr3_nt: TGTGCCAGCAGTGCGACTCGAACCTACAATGAGCAGTTCTTC

j_call: TRBJ1-1
clone_size: few
cdr3_length: 14
d_call: -
v_call: TRBV5-4
cdr3_aa: CASSFIGMNTEAFF
cdr3_nt: TGTGCCAGCAGCTTTATCGGGATGAACACTGAAGCTTTCTTT

j_call: TRBJ2-5
clone_size: few
cdr3_length: 16
d_call: TRBD1
v_call: TRBV9
cdr3_aa: CASSVGTGSAGETQYF
cdr3_nt: TGTGCCAGCAGCGTAGGGACAGGGAGCGCAGGAGAGACCCAGTACTTC

j_call: TRBJ2-1
clone_size: many
cdr3_length: 15
d_call: TRBD2
v_call: TRBV7-9
cdr3_aa: CASSSLGLAGDEQFF
cdr3_nt: TGTGCCAGCAGCTCGCTGGGACTAGCGGGAGATGAGCAGTTCTTC

j_call: TRBJ2-2
clone_size: -
cdr3_length: 17
d_call: TRBD2
v_call: TRBV9
cdr3_aa: CASSVSPGLADTGELFF
cdr3_nt: TGTGCCAGCAGCGTCTCTCCCGGACTAGCGGATACCGGGGAGCTGTTTTTT

j_call: TRBJ2-1
clone_size: -
cdr3_length: 16
d_call: TRBD2
v_call: TRBV7-2
cdr3_aa: CASSLPGLAGVNEQFF
cdr3_nt: TGTGCCAGCAGCTTACCGGGACTAGCGGGAGTGAATGAGCAGTTCTTC

j_call: TRBJ1-1
clone_size: few
cdr3_length: 16
d_call: -
v_call: TRBV7-9
cdr3_aa: CASSLGQGEADTEAFF
cdr3_nt: TGTGCCAGCAGCTTAGGCCAAGGGGAAGCGGACACTGAAGCTTTCTTT

j_call: TRBJ1-1
clone_size: few
cdr3_length: 12
d_call: TRBD1
v_call: TRBV7-2
cdr3_aa: CASSRRDREAFF
cdr3_nt: TGTGCCAGCAGCCGCCGGGACAGGGAAGCTTTCTTT

j_call: TRBJ2-1
clone_size: -
cdr3_length: 14
d_call: -
v_call: TRBV25-1
cdr3_aa: CASSDPPGTSEQFF
cdr3_nt: TGTGCCAGCAGTGACCCACCAGGGACTTCGGAGCAGTTCTTC

j_call: TRBJ2-4
clone_size: few
cdr3_length: 12
d_call: -
v_call: TRBV12-5
cdr3_aa: CASGVANDIQYF
cdr3_nt: TGTGCTTCGGGTGTCGCTAATGACATTCAGTACTTC

j_call: TRBJ2-6
clone_size: few
cdr3_length: 20
d_call: -
v_call: TRBV14
cdr3_aa: CASSQGFVDGRSSGANVLTF
cdr3_nt: TGTGCCAGCAGCCAAGGTTTCGTGGACGGTCGGAGTTCTGGGGCCAACGTCCTGACTTTC

j_call: TRBJ2-5
clone_size: few
cdr3_length: 16
d_call: -
v_call: TRBV9
cdr3_aa: CASSVATRVGEETQYF
cdr3_nt: TGTGCCAGCAGCGTAGCTACGCGGGTAGGGGAAGAGACCCAGTACTTC

j_call: TRBJ2-7
clone_size: -
cdr3_length: 13
d_call: -
v_call: TRBV25-1
cdr3_aa: CASSVLQTYEQYF
cdr3_nt: TGTGCCAGCAGTGTACTCCAGACCTACGAGCAGTACTTC

j_call: TRBJ2-3
clone_size: few
cdr3_length: 12
d_call: -
v_call: TRBV5-1
cdr3_aa: CASSPGGDTQYF
cdr3_nt: TGCGCCAGCAGCCCCGGGGGAGATACGCAGTATTTT

j_call: TRBJ1-5
clone_size: -
cdr3_length: 16
d_call: TRBD1
v_call: TRBV4-3
cdr3_aa: CASSQPDREWDQPQHF
cdr3_nt: TGCGCCAGCAGCCAACCGGACAGGGAATGGGATCAGCCCCAGCATTTT

j_call: TRBJ1-1
clone_size: -
cdr3_length: 14
d_call: -
v_call: TRBV7-3
cdr3_aa: CASSSNAMNTEAFF
cdr3_nt: TGTGCCAGCAGCTCAAACGCCATGAACACTGAAGCTTTCTTT

j_call: TRBJ2-2
clone_size: -
cdr3_length: 15
d_call: -
v_call: TRBV25-1
cdr3_aa: CASSIRGNRVGELFF
cdr3_nt: TGTGCCAGCTCAATAAGAGGGAACCGGGTCGGGGAGCTGTTTTTT

j_call: TRBJ2-1
clone_size: -
cdr3_length: 15
d_call: -
v_call: TRBV7-8
cdr3_aa: CASSPSVSSYNEQFF
cdr3_nt: TGTGCCAGCAGCCCCAGCGTTAGCTCCTACAATGAGCAGTTCTTC

j_call: TRBJ2-1
clone_size: -
cdr3_length: 21
d_call: TRBD2
v_call: TRBV5-1
cdr3_aa: CASSLPGLRLAGGPGYNEQFF
cdr3_nt: TGCGCCAGCAGCCTCCCGGGACTGAGACTAGCGGGAGGGCCTGGGTACAATGAGCAGTTCTTC

j_call: TRBJ2-3
clone_size: -
cdr3_length: 16
d_call: TRBD2
v_call: TRBV6-5
cdr3_aa: CASSYAASGVTDTQYF
cdr3_nt: TGTGCCAGCAGTTATGCGGCTAGCGGGGTCACAGATACGCAGTATTTT

j_call: TRBJ2-5
clone_size: -
cdr3_length: 15
d_call: -
v_call: TRBV7-2
cdr3_aa: CASSGTVSARETQYF
cdr3_nt: TGTGCCAGCAGCGGCACGGTCTCGGCGCGAGAGACCCAGTACTTC

j_call: TRBJ2-5
clone_size: many
cdr3_length: 13
d_call: -
v_call: TRBV29-1
cdr3_aa: CSHRLGLEGTQYF
cdr3_nt: TGCAGCCACCGACTGGGGCTCGAGGGGACCCAGTACTTC

j_call: TRBJ2-3
clone_size: few
cdr3_length: 16
d_call: TRBD2
v_call: TRBV14
cdr3_aa: CASSRRLAGITDTQYF
cdr3_nt: TGTGCCAGCAGCCGAAGACTAGCGGGAATCACAGATACGCAGTATTTT

j_call: TRBJ1-1
clone_size: -
cdr3_length: 15
d_call: -
v_call: TRBV30
cdr3_aa: CAWSVYAAMNTEAFF
cdr3_nt: TGTGCCTGGAGTGTATATGCGGCGATGAACACTGAAGCTTTCTTT

j_call: TRBJ2-1
clone_size: few
cdr3_length: 11
d_call: TRBD1
v_call: TRBV20-1
cdr3_aa: CSGTVYNEQFF
cdr3_nt: TGCAGCGGGACAGTCTACAATGAGCAGTTCTTC

j_call: TRBJ2-1
clone_size: few
cdr3_length: 14
d_call: TRBD2
v_call: TRBV19
cdr3_aa: CASSRTSGVNEQFF
cdr3_nt: TGTGCCAGTAGTAGGACTAGCGGGGTGAATGAGCAGTTCTTC

j_call: TRBJ1-6
clone_size: -
cdr3_length: 16
d_call: -
v_call: TRBV4-3
cdr3_aa: CASSQAGLGLGSPLHF
cdr3_nt: TGCGCCAGCAGCCAGGCGGGGTTGGGACTAGGGTCACCCCTCCACTTT

j_call: TRBJ2-3
clone_size: -
cdr3_length: 16
d_call: -
v_call: TRBV9
cdr3_aa: CASSEGARGSTDTQYF
cdr3_nt: TGTGCCAGCAGCGAGGGAGCTCGAGGGAGCACAGATACGCAGTATTTT

j_call: TRBJ1-1
clone_size: few
cdr3_length: 14
d_call: TRBD1
v_call: TRBV7-2
cdr3_aa: CASSLATGDTEAFF
cdr3_nt: TGTGCCAGCAGCTTAGCCACAGGGGACACTGAAGCTTTCTTT

j_call: TRBJ2-2
clone_size: few
cdr3_length: 14
d_call: -
v_call: TRBV7-2
cdr3_aa: CASSLGRDAGELFF
cdr3_nt: TGTGCCAGCAGCCTCGGGCGGGATGCCGGGGAGCTGTTTTTT

j_call: TRBJ2-1
clone_size: few
cdr3_length: 16
d_call: TRBD2
v_call: TRBV9
cdr3_aa: CASSVGPSGRYNEQFF
cdr3_nt: TGTGCCAGCAGCGTGGGGCCCAGCGGGAGGTACAATGAGCAGTTCTTC

j_call: TRBJ1-2
clone_size: -
cdr3_length: 13
d_call: -
v_call: TRBV4-2
cdr3_aa: CASSQARDYGYTF
cdr3_nt: TGTGCCAGCAGCCAGGCCCGAGACTATGGCTACACCTTC

j_call: TRBJ2-5
clone_size: -
cdr3_length: 14
d_call: -
v_call: TRBV4-1
cdr3_aa: CASSQDLHMETQYF
cdr3_nt: TGCGCCAGCAGCCAAGACCTCCATATGGAGACCCAGTACTTC